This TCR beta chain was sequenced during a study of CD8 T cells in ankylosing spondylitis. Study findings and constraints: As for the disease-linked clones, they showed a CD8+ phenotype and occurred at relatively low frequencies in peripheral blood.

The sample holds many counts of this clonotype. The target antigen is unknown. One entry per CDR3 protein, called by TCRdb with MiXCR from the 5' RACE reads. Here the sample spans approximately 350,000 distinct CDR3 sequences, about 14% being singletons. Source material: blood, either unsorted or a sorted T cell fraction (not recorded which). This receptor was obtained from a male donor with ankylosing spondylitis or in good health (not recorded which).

The CDR3 region has the DNA TGTGCCAGCAGTAGAGGCTACACTGAAGCTTTCTTT. It codes for CASSRGYTEAFF. The chain carries TRBV28 and TRBJ1-1; no clear D gene. Trimming removed 5 bases at V and 3 bases at J, with 7 bases between. Germline V gene sequence: CDR1 MDHEN, CDR2 SYDVKM. CDR3 length: 12 amino acids.